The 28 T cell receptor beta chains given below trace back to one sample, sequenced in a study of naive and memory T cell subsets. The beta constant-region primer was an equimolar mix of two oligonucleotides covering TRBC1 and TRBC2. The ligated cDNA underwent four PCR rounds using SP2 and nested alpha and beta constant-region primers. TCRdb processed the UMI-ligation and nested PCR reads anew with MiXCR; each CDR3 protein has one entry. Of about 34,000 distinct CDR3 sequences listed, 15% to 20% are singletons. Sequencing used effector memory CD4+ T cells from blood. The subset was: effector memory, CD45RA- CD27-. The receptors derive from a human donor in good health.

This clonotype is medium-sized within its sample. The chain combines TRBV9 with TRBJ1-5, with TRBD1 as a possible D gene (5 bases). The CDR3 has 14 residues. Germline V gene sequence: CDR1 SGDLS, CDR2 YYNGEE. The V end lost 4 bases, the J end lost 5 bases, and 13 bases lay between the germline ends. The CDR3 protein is CASSPQGFDQPQHF. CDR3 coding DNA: TGTGCCAGCAGCCCGCAGGGATTTGATCAGCCCCAGCATTTT.

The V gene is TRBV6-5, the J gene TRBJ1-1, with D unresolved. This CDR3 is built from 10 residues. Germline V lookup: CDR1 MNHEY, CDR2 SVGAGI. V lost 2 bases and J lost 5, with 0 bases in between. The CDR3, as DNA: TGTGCCAGCAGTTACACTGAAGCTTTCTTT. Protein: CASSYTEAFF.

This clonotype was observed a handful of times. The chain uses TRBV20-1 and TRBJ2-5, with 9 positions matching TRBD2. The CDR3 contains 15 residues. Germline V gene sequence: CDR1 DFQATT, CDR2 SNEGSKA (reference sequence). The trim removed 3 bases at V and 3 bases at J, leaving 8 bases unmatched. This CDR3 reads CSARGLAVIKETQYF. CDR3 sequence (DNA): TGCAGTGCTAGGGGACTAGCAGTAATTAAAGAGACCCAGTACTTC.

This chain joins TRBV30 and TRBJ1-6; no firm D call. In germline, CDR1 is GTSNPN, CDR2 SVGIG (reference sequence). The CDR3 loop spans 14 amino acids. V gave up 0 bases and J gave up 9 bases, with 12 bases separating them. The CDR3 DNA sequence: TGTGCCTGGAGTGTTGCTCGAGGGAGTTCACCCCTCCACTTT. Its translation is CAWSVARGSSPLHF. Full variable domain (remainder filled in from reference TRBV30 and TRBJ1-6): SQTIHQWPATLVQPVGSPLSLECTVEGTSNPNLYWYRQAAGRGLQLLFYSVGIGQISSEVPQNLSASRPQDRQFILSSKKLLLSDSGFYLCAWSVARGSSPLHFGNGTRLTVT.

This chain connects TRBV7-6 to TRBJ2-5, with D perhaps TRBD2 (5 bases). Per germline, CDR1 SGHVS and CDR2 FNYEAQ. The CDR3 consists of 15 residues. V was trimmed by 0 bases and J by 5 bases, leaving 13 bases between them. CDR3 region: CASSLAYEGGETQYF. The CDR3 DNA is TGTGCCAGCAGCTTAGCATACGAGGGCGGGGAGACCCAGTACTTC.

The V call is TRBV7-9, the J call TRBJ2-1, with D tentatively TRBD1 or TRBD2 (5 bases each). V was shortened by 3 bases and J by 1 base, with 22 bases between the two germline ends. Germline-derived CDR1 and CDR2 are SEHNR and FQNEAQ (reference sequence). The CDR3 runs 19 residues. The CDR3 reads CASSFVPSGLRGSYNEQFF. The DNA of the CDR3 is TGTGCCAGCAGCTTCGTACCTTCCGGACTTAGGGGTTCCTACAATGAGCAGTTCTTC. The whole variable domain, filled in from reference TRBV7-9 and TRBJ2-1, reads DTGVSQNPRHKITKRGQNVTFRCDPISEHNRLYWYRQTLGQGPEFLTYFQNEAQLEKSRLLSDRFSAERPKGSFSTLEIQRTEQGDSAMYLCASSFVPSGLRGSYNEQFFGPGTRLTVL.

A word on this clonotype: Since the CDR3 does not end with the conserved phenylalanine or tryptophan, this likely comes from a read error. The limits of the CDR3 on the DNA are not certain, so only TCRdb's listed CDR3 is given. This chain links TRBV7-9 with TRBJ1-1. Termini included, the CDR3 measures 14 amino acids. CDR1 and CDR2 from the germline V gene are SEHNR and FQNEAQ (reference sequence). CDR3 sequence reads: CASSSLTENTEAGG.

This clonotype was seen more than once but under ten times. In DNA form, the CDR3 reads TGTGCCAGCATAGGGGGAGACTACGAGCAGTACTTC. This encodes CASIGGDYEQYF. V is TRBV27 and J is TRBJ2-7, with a weak D call TRBD1 (6 bases). CDR3 length: 12 residues. V was trimmed by 7 bases and J by 3 bases, leaving 10 bases between them. Germline V CDR1 and CDR2: MNHEY, SMNVEV (reference sequence).

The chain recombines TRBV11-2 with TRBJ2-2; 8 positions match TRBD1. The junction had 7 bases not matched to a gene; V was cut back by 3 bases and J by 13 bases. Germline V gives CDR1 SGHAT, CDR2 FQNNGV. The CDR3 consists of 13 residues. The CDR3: CASSFPDRGWLFF. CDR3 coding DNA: TGTGCCAGCAGCTTCCCCGACAGGGGCTGGCTGTTTTTT.

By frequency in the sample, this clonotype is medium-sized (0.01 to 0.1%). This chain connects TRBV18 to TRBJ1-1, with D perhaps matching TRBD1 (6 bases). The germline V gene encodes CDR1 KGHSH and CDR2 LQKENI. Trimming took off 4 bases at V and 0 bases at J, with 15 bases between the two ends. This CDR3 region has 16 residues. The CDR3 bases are TGTGCCAGCTCACGACAGGCCGGAGGGATGAACACTGAAGCTTTCTTT. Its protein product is CASSRQAGGMNTEAFF.

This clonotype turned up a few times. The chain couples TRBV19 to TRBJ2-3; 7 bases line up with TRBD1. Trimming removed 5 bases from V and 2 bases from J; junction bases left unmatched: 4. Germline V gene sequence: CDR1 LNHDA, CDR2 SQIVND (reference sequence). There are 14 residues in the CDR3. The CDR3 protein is CASSSTGITDTQYF. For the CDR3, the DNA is TGTGCCAGTAGTTCGACAGGGATCACAGATACGCAGTATTTT.

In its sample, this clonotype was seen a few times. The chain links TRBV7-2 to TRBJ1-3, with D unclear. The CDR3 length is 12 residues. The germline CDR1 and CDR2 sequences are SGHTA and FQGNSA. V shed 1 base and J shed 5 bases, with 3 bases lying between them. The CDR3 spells CASSLERNTIYF. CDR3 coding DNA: TGTGCCAGCAGCTTAGAAAGAAACACCATATATTTT.

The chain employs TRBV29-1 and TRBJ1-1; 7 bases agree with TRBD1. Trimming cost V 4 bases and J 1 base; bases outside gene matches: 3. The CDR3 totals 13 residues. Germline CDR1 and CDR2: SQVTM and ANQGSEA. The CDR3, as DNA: TGCAGCGTTGCCAGGGGGGGGAACACTGAAGCTTTCTTT. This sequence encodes CSVARGGNTEAFF.

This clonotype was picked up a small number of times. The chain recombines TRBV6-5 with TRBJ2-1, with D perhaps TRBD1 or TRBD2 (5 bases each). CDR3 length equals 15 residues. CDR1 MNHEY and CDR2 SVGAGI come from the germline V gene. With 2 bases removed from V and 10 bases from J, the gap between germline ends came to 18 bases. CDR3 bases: TGTGCCAGCAGTTACAGTACCGCGGACGGGGCGGAGCAGTTCTTC. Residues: CASSYSTADGAEQFF.

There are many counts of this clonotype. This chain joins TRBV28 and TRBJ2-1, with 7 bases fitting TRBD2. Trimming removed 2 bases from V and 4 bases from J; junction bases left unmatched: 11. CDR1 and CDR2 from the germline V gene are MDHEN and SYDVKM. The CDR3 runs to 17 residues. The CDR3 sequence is CASSLAGVSLVYNEQFF. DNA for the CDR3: TGTGCCAGCAGTTTAGCGGGAGTCTCCCTGGTATACAATGAGCAGTTCTTC. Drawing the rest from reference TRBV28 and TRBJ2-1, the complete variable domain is DVKVTQSSRYLVKRTGEKVFLECVQDMDHENMFWYRQDPGLGLRLIYFSYDVKMKEKGDIPEGYSVSREKKERFSLILESASTNQTSMYLCASSLAGVSLVYNEQFFGPGTRLTVL.

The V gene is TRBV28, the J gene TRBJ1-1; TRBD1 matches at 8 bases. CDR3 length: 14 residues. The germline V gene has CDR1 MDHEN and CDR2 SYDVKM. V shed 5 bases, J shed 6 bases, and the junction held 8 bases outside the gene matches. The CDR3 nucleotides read TGTGCCAGCAGTCGAGGACAGGGTTTCGCTGAAGCTTTCTTT. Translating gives CASSRGQGFAEAFF.

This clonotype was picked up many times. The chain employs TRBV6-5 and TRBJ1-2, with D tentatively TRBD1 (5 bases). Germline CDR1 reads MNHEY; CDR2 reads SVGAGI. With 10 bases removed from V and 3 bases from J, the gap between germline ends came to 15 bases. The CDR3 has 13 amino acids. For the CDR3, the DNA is TGTGCCACCGTACGGGGGTGGGACTATGGCTACACCTTC. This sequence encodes CATVRGWDYGYTF.

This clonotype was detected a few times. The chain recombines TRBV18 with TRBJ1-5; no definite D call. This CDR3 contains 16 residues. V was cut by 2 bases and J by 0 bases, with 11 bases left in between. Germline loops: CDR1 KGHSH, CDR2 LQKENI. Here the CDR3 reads CASSPGVGSSNQPQHF. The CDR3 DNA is TGTGCCAGCTCACCAGGTGTGGGAAGTAGCAATCAGCCCCAGCATTTT.

The CDR3 sequence is CASRGQGPGHF. CDR3 nucleotides: TGTGCCAGCAGAGGGCAGGGCCCTGGGCATTTT. The chain couples TRBV6-2 or TRBV6-3 to TRBJ1-5; the D gene is possibly TRBD1 (5 bases). The ends were cut back, 6 bases at V and 15 bases at J, with 15 bases in the middle. The CDR3 contains 11 residues. Germline values: CDR1 MNHEY, CDR2 SVGEGT.

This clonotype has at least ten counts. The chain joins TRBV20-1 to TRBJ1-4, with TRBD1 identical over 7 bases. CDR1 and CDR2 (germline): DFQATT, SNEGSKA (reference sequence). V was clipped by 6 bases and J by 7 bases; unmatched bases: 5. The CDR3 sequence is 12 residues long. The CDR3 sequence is CSAMDRFEKLFF. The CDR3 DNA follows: TGCAGTGCCATGGACAGGTTTGAAAAACTGTTTTTT.

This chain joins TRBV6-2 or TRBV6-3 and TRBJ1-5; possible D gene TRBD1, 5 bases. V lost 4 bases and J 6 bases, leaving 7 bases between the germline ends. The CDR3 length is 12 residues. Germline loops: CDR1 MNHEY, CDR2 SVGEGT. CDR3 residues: CASSSGTQPQHF. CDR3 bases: TGTGCCAGCAGTTCTGGGACTCAGCCCCAGCATTTT.

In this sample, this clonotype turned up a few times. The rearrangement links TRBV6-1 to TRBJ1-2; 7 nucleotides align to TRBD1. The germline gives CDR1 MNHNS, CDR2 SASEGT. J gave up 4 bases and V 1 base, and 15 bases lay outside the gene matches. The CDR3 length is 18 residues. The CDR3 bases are TGTGCCAGCAGTGAAGTTTTGGACAGGCAGACGCTTTTCTATGGCTACACCTTC. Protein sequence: CASSEVLDRQTLFYGYTF.

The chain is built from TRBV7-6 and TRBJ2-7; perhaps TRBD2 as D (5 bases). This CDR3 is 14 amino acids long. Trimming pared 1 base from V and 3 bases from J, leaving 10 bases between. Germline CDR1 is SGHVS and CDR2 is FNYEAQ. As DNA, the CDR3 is TGTGCCAGCAGCTTAGATGCGGGCGGCTACGAGCAGTACTTC. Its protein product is CASSLDAGGYEQYF.

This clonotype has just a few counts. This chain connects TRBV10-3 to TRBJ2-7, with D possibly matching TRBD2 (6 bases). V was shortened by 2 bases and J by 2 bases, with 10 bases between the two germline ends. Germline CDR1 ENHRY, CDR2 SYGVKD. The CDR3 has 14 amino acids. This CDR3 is CAISEDSGTYEQYF. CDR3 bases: TGTGCCATCAGTGAGGATAGCGGAACCTACGAGCAGTACTTC.

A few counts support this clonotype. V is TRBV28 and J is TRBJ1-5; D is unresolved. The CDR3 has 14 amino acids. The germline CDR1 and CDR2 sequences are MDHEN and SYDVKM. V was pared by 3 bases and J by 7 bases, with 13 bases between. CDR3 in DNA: TGTGCCAGCAGTTTGGCGGGGAGCGAACAGCCCCAGCATTTT. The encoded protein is CASSLAGSEQPQHF.

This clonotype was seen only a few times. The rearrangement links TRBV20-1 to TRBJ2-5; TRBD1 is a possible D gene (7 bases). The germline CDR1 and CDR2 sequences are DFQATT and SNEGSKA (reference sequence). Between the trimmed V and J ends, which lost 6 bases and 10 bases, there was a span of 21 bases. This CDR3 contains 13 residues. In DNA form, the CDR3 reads TGCAGTGCGGGGGCAGGGGGGCTAGGGATCCAGTACTTC. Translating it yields CSAGAGGLGIQYF.

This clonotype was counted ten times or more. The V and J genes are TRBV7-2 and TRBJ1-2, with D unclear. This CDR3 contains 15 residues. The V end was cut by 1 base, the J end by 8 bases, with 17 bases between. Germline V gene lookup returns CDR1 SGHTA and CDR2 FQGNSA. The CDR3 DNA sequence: TGTGCCAGCAGCTTAGTAACAGCCAGATCGGGGGGCTACACCTTC. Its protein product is CASSLVTARSGGYTF.

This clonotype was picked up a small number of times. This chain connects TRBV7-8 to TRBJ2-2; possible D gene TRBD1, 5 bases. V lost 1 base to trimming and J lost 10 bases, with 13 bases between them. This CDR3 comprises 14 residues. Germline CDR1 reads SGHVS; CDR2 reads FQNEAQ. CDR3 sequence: CASSLGMGLEELFF. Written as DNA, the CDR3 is TGTGCCAGCAGCTTAGGCATGGGGCTTGAGGAGCTGTTTTTT.